The 25 T cell receptor beta chains reported below all come from one sample, sequenced in a study of blood T cell repertoires in COVID-19 (dated by TCRdb to 2020 to 2021). Library preparation was by the immunoSEQ multiplex PCR assay. Imported from immuneACCESS, the table was reduced by TCRdb to in-frame sequences with V and J called. These copies leave out some clones; in studies compared against another copy, an unresolved V gene accounts for under half, and the cause of the remainder is not known. The sample table records under 45,000 clones; roughly 77% of these occur just once. Of the sample, around a quarter is held by the ten largest clones. Sequencing was performed on peripheral blood. Every receptor here comes from a man older than 75 with acute or convalescent COVID-19.

J is TRBJ2-3 and V is TRBV9, with TRBD2 matching 8 bases. From germline, CDR1 is SGDLS and CDR2 YYNGEE. J gave up 3 bases and V 0 bases, and 3 bases lay outside the gene matches. The CDR3 length is 15 residues. CDR3 amino acids: CASSVAGGQTDTQYF. The DNA for the CDR3 is TGTGCCAGCAGCGTAGCGGGGGGGCAGACAGATACGCAGTATTTT. Looking up the rest from reference TRBV9 and TRBJ2-3 gives the full variable domain: DSGVTQTPKHLITATGQRVTLRCSPRSGDLSVYWYQQSLDQGLQFLIQYYNGEERAKGNILERFSAQQFPDLHSELNLSSLELGDSALYFCASSVAGGQTDTQYFGPGTRLTVL.

In this sample, this clone turned up a few times. The chain links TRBV6-5 to TRBJ2-3; TRBD2 agrees at 10 bases. The CDR3 contains 15 residues. V dropped 6 bases and J dropped 3; count of bases not matched to a gene: 6. Germline loops: CDR1 MNHEY, CDR2 SVGAGI. CDR3 in DNA: TGTGCCAGCAGGAAAAGGACTAGCGGTACAGATACGCAGTATTTT. Encoded protein: CASRKRTSGTDTQYF.

This chain joins TRBV6-6 and TRBJ2-1, with D tentatively TRBD2 (6 bases). The CDR3 runs 15 residues. The V gene's germline CDR1 is MNHNY and CDR2 SVGAGI (reference sequence). The V end lost 2 bases, the J end lost 8 bases, and 16 bases lay between the germline ends. Here the CDR3 reads CASSYGRGGVDEQFF. The CDR3 DNA reads TGTGCCAGCAGTTACGGGCGGGGAGGCGTCGATGAGCAGTTCTTC.

This clone was observed a handful of times. The chain links TRBV6-1 to TRBJ2-5, with TRBD2 matching 10 bases. After removal of 2 bases from V and 0 bases from J, the junction contained 18 bases not matched to a gene. The CDR3 consists of 21 residues. CDR1 and CDR2 from the germline V gene are MNHNS and SASEGT. For the CDR3, the DNA is TGTGCCAGCAGTGAATGGGGGGGCTTCGTTCTAGCGGGAGCCAACCAAGAGACCCAGTACTTC. It encodes CASSEWGGFVLAGANQETQYF.

The chain has TRBV6-5 and TRBJ2-1; 10 nucleotides match TRBD2. From germline, CDR1 is MNHEY and CDR2 SVGAGI. V trimming: 4 bases; J trimming: 6 bases; junction bases outside the gene matches: 3. The CDR3 is 14 amino acids. The CDR3, as DNA: TGTGCCAGCAGTTCCGGGACTAGCGTCAATGAGCAGTTCTTC. Its translation is CASSSGTSVNEQFF.

This chain uses TRBV1 with TRBJ1-4; the table names TRBD1, a call not compared with the DNA. TRBV1 is classified as a pseudogene. This CDR3 has 17 amino acids. CDR3 in amino acids: CTSSQGLQGGPDEKLFF. CDR3 nucleotide sequence: TGCACCAGCAGCCAAGGACTCCAGGGGGGCCCCGATGAAAAACTGTTTTTT.

The chain carries TRBV6-1 and TRBJ1-2, with D maybe TRBD1 (5 bases). The V end lost 2 bases, the J end lost 5 bases, and 15 bases lay between the germline ends. Germline V gene lookup returns CDR1 MNHNS and CDR2 SASEGT. The CDR3 runs to 15 residues. The CDR3 here is CASSEPGLGGYGYTF. DNA for the CDR3: TGTGCCAGCAGTGAACCCGGCCTGGGGGGGTATGGCTACACCTTC.

The chain has TRBV5-1 and TRBJ2-1; no clear D. The CDR3 totals 15 residues. V was clipped by 3 bases and J by 6 bases, with 16 bases between them. Germline CDR1 is SGHRS and CDR2 is YFSETQ. As DNA, the CDR3 is TGCGCCAGCAGCTACCGGCTGGGCCCGTCCAATGAGCAGTTCTTC. Translating it yields CASSYRLGPSNEQFF. Filled out from reference TRBV5-1 and TRBJ2-1, the complete variable domain reads KAGVTQTPRYLIKTRGQQVTLSCSPISGHRSVSWYQQTPGQGLQFLFEYFSETQRNKGNFPGRFSGRQFSNSRSEMNVSTLELGDSALYLCASSYRLGPSNEQFFGPGTRLTVL.

Only one count was recorded for this clone. The chain uses TRBV21-1 and TRBJ1-2; the listed D gene, TRBD1, was not tested against the DNA. TRBV21-1 represents a pseudogene. The CDR3 is 16 amino acids. CDR3 in amino acids: CASSKEKTSSNYGYTF. The CDR3 bases are TGTGCCAGCAGCAAAGAGAAGACATCGTCTAACTATGGCTACACCTTC.

The rearrangement joins TRBV4-2 to TRBJ2-7; 9 nucleotides line up with TRBD1. Losses at the gene ends were 0 bases for V and 5 bases for J; bases not matched to a gene: 8. In germline, CDR1 is LGHNA, CDR2 YNFKEQ. CDR3 length equals 16 residues. The CDR3 spells CASSQDWGQGTNEQYF. The CDR3 DNA reads TGTGCCAGCAGCCAAGATTGGGGACAGGGAACCAACGAGCAGTACTTC.

This clone was seen more than once but under ten times. V gene TRBV29-1 combines with J gene TRBJ2-2, with 10 bases matching TRBD2. After removal of 6 bases from V and 2 bases from J, the junction contained 3 bases not matched to a gene. The CDR3 totals 14 residues. The germline V gene has CDR1 SQVTM and CDR2 ANQGSEA. Here the CDR3 DNA reads TGCAGCGTATCTAGCGGGGGAAACACCGGGGAGCTGTTTTTT. Translating it yields CSVSSGGNTGELFF.

Only a few counts were recorded for this clone. The chain couples TRBV28 to TRBJ2-2, with D possibly matching TRBD1 (5 bases). The CDR3 is 14 residues long. Germline loops: CDR1 MDHEN, CDR2 SYDVKM. Trimming stripped 7 bases from V and 0 bases from J, with 9 bases between. CDR3 in DNA: TGTGCCAGCATTAGGACATCGAACACCGGGGAGCTGTTTTTT. Protein product: CASIRTSNTGELFF.

This clone was seen more than once but under ten times. V is TRBV9 and J is TRBJ1-1; 7 nucleotides line up with TRBD1. J lost 1 base, V lost 3 bases, and 3 bases had no gene match. The CDR3 covers 14 residues. CDR1 and CDR2 (germline): SGDLS, YYNGEE. The CDR3 DNA reads as TGTGCCAGCAGCGCGACAGGGCGGAACACTGAAGCTTTCTTT. Protein: CASSATGRNTEAFF.

The J gene is TRBJ2-3, the V gene TRBV7-8, with 10 bases identical to TRBD2. V lost 7 bases and J lost 5; bases outside the gene matches: 9. Per germline, CDR1 SGHVS and CDR2 FQNEAQ. This CDR3 is built from 15 residues. Written as DNA, the CDR3 is TGTGCCAGCACCGTAGCGGGAGGCCGAGGAGATACGCAGTATTTT. Its protein is CASTVAGGRGDTQYF.

The rearrangement uses TRBV19 and TRBJ1-1, with TRBD1 matching 7 bases. V lost 3 bases, J lost 7 bases, and 2 bases stayed unmatched. The CDR3 has 12 residues. In germline, CDR1 is LNHDA, CDR2 SQIVND (reference sequence). The CDR3 region has the DNA TGTGCCAGTAGTATCCGGACAGGTGAAGCTTTCTTT. The encoded protein is CASSIRTGEAFF.

This rearrangement joins TRBV6-6 to TRBJ1-2, with D maybe TRBD1 (6 bases). The V and J ends lost 5 bases and 7 bases respectively, with 26 bases between them. From germline, CDR1 is MNHNY and CDR2 SVGAGI (reference sequence). The CDR3 runs 17 residues. CDR3 residues: CASSPGAGAQVVRGYTF. The CDR3 DNA follows: TGTGCCAGCAGTCCCGGCGCGGGGGCCCAGGTAGTTCGTGGCTACACCTTC.

Notes on this clone: The junction departs from the called germline gene at one end, perhaps through a read error. The chain couples TRBV5-1 to TRBJ2-3; D might be TRBD2 (7 bases). Germline V gene data show CDR1 as SGHRS and CDR2 as YFSETQ. This CDR3 spans 13 amino acids. CDR3: CASSSGGTDTQYF. In DNA form, the CDR3 reads TGCGCCAGCAGCTCGGGGGGCACCGATACGCAGTATTTT.

The chain has TRBV3-1 (or the pseudogene TRBV3-2) and TRBJ2-3; 7 bases map to TRBD2. This CDR3 is built from 14 residues. Germline V lookup: CDR1 LGHDT, CDR2 YNNKEL (reference sequence). V lost 1 base, J lost 4 bases, and 2 bases stayed unmatched. The CDR3 DNA reads as TGTGCCAGCAGCCAAGCGGGGGGTTCAGATACGCAGTATTTT. Protein sequence: CASSQAGGSDTQYF.

The V call is TRBV5-1, the J call TRBJ2-7; 11 nucleotides align to TRBD1. CDR1 is SGHRS, CDR2 YFSETQ, per germline. With V trimmed by 3 bases and J by 5 bases, 4 bases remained unmatched. This CDR3 is built from 14 residues. The DNA for the CDR3 is TGCGCCAGCAGCTGGGGACAGGGGGTCAACGAGCAGTACTTC. Translated, it gives CASSWGQGVNEQYF. The entire variable domain, with the rest obtained from reference TRBV5-1 and TRBJ2-7, is as follows: KAGVTQTPRYLIKTRGQQVTLSCSPISGHRSVSWYQQTPGQGLQFLFEYFSETQRNKGNFPGRFSGRQFSNSRSEMNVSTLELGDSALYLCASSWGQGVNEQYFGPGTRLTVT.

This clone has a single count. This sequence joins TRBV30 and TRBJ2-6, with D perhaps matching TRBD1 (6 bases). Germline loops: CDR1 GTSNPN, CDR2 SVGIG (reference sequence). The CDR3 loop spans 16 amino acids. V was cut by 0 bases and J by 2 bases, with 11 bases left in between. The CDR3 region has the DNA TGTGCCTGGAGTGTAACAGGGTCTACTGGGGCCAACGTCCTGACTTTC. Protein product: CAWSVTGSTGANVLTF.

This chain links TRBV7-2 with TRBJ1-2; the D is unclear. Trimming removed 0 bases from V and 4 bases from J, with 9 bases in between. The CDR3 covers 14 residues. Germline V gene sequence: CDR1 SGHTA, CDR2 FQGNSA. CDR3 DNA sequence: TGTGCCAGCAGCTTAGCGAACACAGCCTATGGCTACACCTTC. Translated: CASSLANTAYGYTF.

On this clone: An end of the junction differs from the germline gene, which may be a read error. This chain uses TRBV30 with TRBJ1-5, with 7 bases matching TRBD1. The CDR3 has 13 amino acids. Germline CDR1 and CDR2: GTSNPN and SVGIG (reference sequence). This chain's CDR3 is CAWARDSNPPQHF. The CDR3 DNA follows: TGTGCCTGGGCTCGGGACAGCAATCCGCCCCAGCATTTT.

This clone was detected a few times. This chain connects TRBV4-1 to TRBJ2-2; the D gene is possibly TRBD1 (5 bases). Trimming removed 2 bases from V and 8 bases from J, with 12 bases in between. The length of the CDR3 is 14 residues. From germline, CDR1 is MGHRA and CDR2 YSYEKL. The CDR3 DNA reads as TGCGCCAGCAGCCAAACCAAAGGGGCGGGGGAGCTGTTTTTT. This sequence encodes CASSQTKGAGELFF.

This clone was seen only once. V and J are TRBV15 and TRBJ1-5; TRBD1 matches at 9 bases. With 3 bases clipped from V and 4 bases from J, the junction kept 4 bases outside the gene matches. Germline-derived CDR1 and CDR2 are LNHNV and YYDKDF (reference sequence). The CDR3 has 15 amino acids. The CDR3: CATSSRQGENQPQHF. DNA of the CDR3: TGTGCCACCAGCAGCAGACAGGGGGAAAATCAGCCCCAGCATTTT.

This sequence joins TRBV7-2 and TRBJ2-2, with D possibly TRBD2 on 6 matching bases. Between the trimmed V and J ends, which lost 2 bases and 1 base, there was a span of 11 bases. This CDR3 comprises 16 residues. Germline CDR1 SGHTA, CDR2 FQGNSA. This CDR3 reads CASSLLSRGNTGELFF. In DNA form, the CDR3 reads TGTGCCAGCAGCTTATTATCGCGGGGGAACACCGGGGAGCTGTTTTTT.